This T cell receptor (beta chain) was captured by sequencing in a study of low-dose radiotherapy and immunotherapy resistance in tumors. Across the study: Once cycle 1 day 1 began, patients took oral aspirin 300 mg daily for four cycles.

This clonotype has a count of ten or more. Specified time point: after trial treatment. Treatment reported: LDRT plus nivolumab, ipilimumab, low-dose cyclophosphamide and aspirin (RACIN trial). Germline CDR1 reads LGHNA; CDR2 reads YSLEER. The V end was cut by 3 bases, the J end by 6 bases, with 17 bases between. CDR3 length: 15 residues. It was with a constant-region primer and a V-primer adapter that TCRs were amplified over around 18 PCR cycles. TCRdb re-called the reads through MiXCR, storing one row per CDR3 protein. The profile shows some 52,000 distinct CDR3 sequences, approximately 35% of them singletons.

The chain joins TRBV4-3 to TRBJ1-2; TRBD1 might be the D (5 bases). The source of this sequence is a male donor with rectosigmoid adenocarcinoma. This sample comprised PBMCs, obtained after low-dose radiotherapy plus immunotherapy. The CDR3: CASSHGTAGGDGYTF. The CDR3 nucleotides are TGCGCCAGCAGCCACGGGACGGCCGGGGGGGATGGCTACACCTTC.